One T cell receptor beta chain is described in this entry. This clonotype is characterized as medium-sized (0.01 to 0.1%). Its antigen specificity is not known. Base qualities are not recorded, but no much larger clone differs from it by a single base. This sample is drawn from a study of low-dose radiotherapy and immunotherapy resistance in tumors (dated by TCRdb to the early 2020s). Looking at the study overall: Patients in Cohort 1 were given 0.5 Gy per fraction every 2 weeks, and the prescribed total PTV dose was 6.5 Gy. Cohort 2 received 1 Gy per fraction every two weeks, with a total of 13 Gy over 26 weeks. Randomization of trial participants into treatment groups was not performed. Eight patients were included in the translational analysis, namely three from the first dose cohort plus the first five from the second dose cohort. Cyclophosphamide 200 mg/m2 was given intravenously every two weeks, one day before each radiation and immunotherapy administration. Patients took aspirin 300 mg orally once daily for four cycles, starting on cycle 1 day 1. Nivolumab was administered intravenously as a 240 mg flat dose every two weeks, and ipilimumab was administered intravenously at 1 mg/kg every six weeks.

The time point label for this specimen denotes: after trial treatment. This specimen's treatment or condition label, per the study, means: LDRT plus nivolumab, ipilimumab, low-dose cyclophosphamide and aspirin (RACIN trial). Donors were enrolled in RACIN, a single-arm phase I dose-escalation trial combining nivolumab, ipilimumab, aspirin, low-dose cyclophosphamide and low-dose radiotherapy. To be eligible, a patient needed to have an advanced solid tumor that was TIL-negative. Data came from an Illumina HiSeq 2500. To make first-strand cDNA, Superscript III was used along with a set of TRAV- and TRBV-specific primers so that both the TCRalpha and TCRbeta chains were covered. TCRs were amplified with Phusion for roughly 20 PCR cycles using a constant-region primer together with the adapter attached to the V primers. Isolated mRNA was amplified with the MessageAmp II aRNA Amplification Kit, using a roughly 15-hour in vitro transcription at 37°C. The Dynabeads mRNA DIRECT Purification Kit was used to isolate mRNA for TCR sequencing. Indexed Illumina adapters were added in a second approximately 25-cycle Phusion PCR, and the resulting products were purified with AMPure XP beads. Under the source paper's analysis protocol: Using custom Perl scripts, TCR sequences encoding the same protein were pooled, out-of-frame sequences were removed, and the abundance of each clonotype was computed. TCR sequences supported by only a single read were excluded from analysis. Among the metrics used to describe the repertoires were Shannon entropy, Gini index, clonality, richness, and the frequency of TCRs shared between repertoires. TCRdb ran its own pipeline on the public reads, namely fastp trimming at Q25 and MiXCR clone calling, and kept in-frame beta chains. A single entry per CDR3 protein holds the most common genes and DNA from its merged rows. These V and J calls derive from TCRdb rather than the authors' analysis. This sample comprises about 30,000 distinct CDR3 sequences, approximately 49% of them detected only once. Of the sample, roughly 5.8% falls within the top ten clones.

Trimming costs V 4 bases and J 6 bases, and their ends lie 26 bases apart. CDR1 and CDR2 are read off the germline V gene as SGHTA and FQGNSA. The CDR3 holds 18 amino acids from the cysteine to the phenylalanine. Only the CDR3 region is kept as DNA, spanning 54 bases read in frame from base 1. This material consisted of PBMCs, taken after low-dose radiotherapy plus immunotherapy. Rearrangement joined TRBV7-2 to TRBJ2-3, with an unclear D gene assignment. The source is a male donor with gallbladder cancer. In nucleotides, the sequence is TGTGCCAGCAGCTCTAAGGGCAGAACCTTCCTCCGAACTGATACGCAGTATTTT. This is translated as CASSSKGRTFLRTDTQYF.